This T cell receptor (beta chain) is drawn from a study of human T cells and chemical hapten exposure. TCRdb itself ran the 5' RACE reads through MiXCR, one entry per CDR3 protein. Of roughly 82,000 distinct CDR3 sequences in the sample, around a sixth were seen once. Extraction yielded total RNA from whole blood (unfractionated). In its sample, this clonotype was seen a few times. The sequence derives from a female donor in good health.

The CDR3 is CASSPGTEGLGNQPQHF. CDR3 DNA sequence: TGCGCCAGCAGCCCAGGGACGGAAGGACTGGGCAATCAGCCCCAGCATTTT. V is TRBV5-1 and J is TRBJ1-5; possible D gene TRBD1, 5 bases. V was trimmed by 4 bases and J by 2 bases, leaving 19 bases between them. Germline V lookup: CDR1 SGHRS, CDR2 YFSETQ. This CDR3 spans 17 amino acids.